The rows below give T cell receptor beta chains drawn from one sample of a study of CXCR3-negative and CXCR3-positive naive CD8 T cells. TCRdb re-analyzed the 5' RACE reads; it lists each CDR3 protein once, without DNA. The record lists around 80,000 distinct CDR3 sequences, of which the ten most abundant hold 0.6% to 0.7%. Source material: naive CXCR3+ CD8+ T cells from blood. These receptors all stem from a human donor in good health. Some clones in this sample may be carry-over from other donors' samples. Each CDR3 is given with its conserved first and last residue.

J gene	V gene	CDR3 protein
TRBJ2-7	TRBV7-6	CASSPWGIGYEQYF
TRBJ2-7	TRBV7-9	CASSFDASYEQYF
TRBJ2-5	TRBV10-1	CASSDGRGRVGETQYF
TRBJ2-2	TRBV2	CASRDSLNTGELFF
TRBJ2-2	TRBV4-3	CASSPYRTYTGELFF
TRBJ2-7	TRBV18	CASSPTDGYEQYF
TRBJ2-1	TRBV29-1	CSARVAGVPYNEQFF
TRBJ2-1	TRBV28	CASSSTGYNNEQFF
TRBJ1-4	TRBV4-1	CASSQGAGPNEKLFF
TRBJ2-2	TRBV12-3/TRBV12-4	CASSLRQMNTGELFF
TRBJ2-3	TRBV5-6	CASSLRDYRSGDTQYF
TRBJ1-2	TRBV29-1	CSGVGGDVGYTF
TRBJ2-1	TRBV12-3/TRBV12-4	CASSFPPLYNEQFF
TRBJ2-7	TRBV5-1	CASKEQDASYEQYF
TRBJ2-5	TRBV7-6	CASSLDVLGTQYF
TRBJ1-1	TRBV29-1	CSVTPRGTEAFF
TRBJ2-7	TRBV7-9	CASSSPDNYEQYF
TRBJ1-1	TRBV5-1	CASSLGDGGPEAFF
TRBJ2-4	TRBV20-1	CSARDAGPGGAKNIQYF
TRBJ2-3	TRBV6-4	CASSDRTSGETDTQYF
TRBJ1-5	TRBV6-2/TRBV6-3	CASSLQPNQPQHF
TRBJ1-5	TRBV7-9	CASSDRDSDNQPQHF
TRBJ2-7	TRBV29-1	CSVEAPLTYEQYF
TRBJ2-3	TRBV15	CATSRRISTDTQYF
TRBJ2-7	TRBV6-2/TRBV6-3	CASSPTGLAGALPYEQYF
TRBJ2-7	TRBV24-1	CATSDPGQSYEQYF
TRBJ2-1	TRBV5-1	CASSAQGANSYNEQFF
TRBJ2-3	TRBV12-3/TRBV12-4	CASSSTHLGEDTQYF
TRBJ2-7	TRBV28	CASSSLRDRVSYEQYF
TRBJ2-1	TRBV28	CASSLAGGLDGNEQFF
TRBJ2-1	TRBV12-3/TRBV12-4	CASSNDGSSYNEQFF
TRBJ2-7	TRBV6-6	CACHGTGVDEQYF
TRBJ2-1	TRBV7-6	CASSLGLRGYNEQFF
TRBJ2-2	TRBV11-2	CASSLHERTITGELFF
TRBJ2-3	TRBV5-1	CASSLGMDTQYF
TRBJ1-5	TRBV29-1	CSVVEGLGQPQHF
TRBJ2-5	TRBV4-2	CASSQDPSGGGETQYF
TRBJ1-2	TRBV6-8	CASSCQTGYREPNYGYTF
TRBJ2-5	TRBV28	CASSLARTLAEETQYF
TRBJ2-2	TRBV12-3/TRBV12-4	CASSPSGGSFTGELFF
TRBJ1-1	TRBV5-3	CARSFYRGLPRRNTEAFF
TRBJ2-7	TRBV5-1	CASSFGTGSLYEQYF
TRBJ2-1	TRBV11-3	CASSWVSGGDNEQFF
TRBJ2-7	TRBV7-3	CASSWGDSAYEQYF
TRBJ1-2	TRBV13	CASSARERTYNYGYTF